A selection of T cell receptor beta chains follows, all from one sample in a study of cytomegalovirus exposure and HLA in healthy donors. Data came from immunoSEQ multiplex PCR; TCRdb stores just in-frame clones and leaves some out. The sample has 190,000 or so clones, about 80% seen once. Specimen: PBMCs. Source of these receptors: a boy aged 5-17 years in good health and CMV-seronegative. The conserved cysteine and the conserved F or W are not part of the CDR3 here.

j_call: TRBJ2-7; v_call: TRBV7-9; cdr3_aa: ASSLIRRVEEQY
j_call: TRBJ2-3; v_call: TRBV7-3; cdr3_aa: ASSLSASGSTDTQY
j_call: TRBJ1-1; v_call: TRBV19; cdr3_aa: ASRRKGAGEAF
j_call: TRBJ1-4; v_call: TRBV18; cdr3_aa: ASSPQRQVGIEKLF
j_call: TRBJ2-3; v_call: TRBV14; cdr3_aa: ASSRTGLGEDTQY
j_call: TRBJ2-3; v_call: TRBV7-2; cdr3_aa: ASSPQSGGTDTQY
j_call: TRBJ2-2; v_call: TRBV4-1; cdr3_aa: ASSQEEGWAGELF
j_call: TRBJ2-3; v_call: TRBV18; cdr3_aa: ASSPRQALRGDTQY
j_call: TRBJ2-1; v_call: TRBV7-3; cdr3_aa: ASSKQPSSYNEQF
j_call: TRBJ2-7; v_call: TRBV11-2; cdr3_aa: ASSAPGPYEQY
j_call: TRBJ2-2; v_call: TRBV6-1; cdr3_aa: ASSEFVVTGISYVRTGELF
j_call: NA; v_call: TRBV30; cdr3_aa: AWDTLGLAGDNEQY
j_call: TRBJ1-1; v_call: TRBV4-3; cdr3_aa: ASSRQPEVSTEAF
j_call: TRBJ1-2; v_call: TRBV29-1; cdr3_aa: STTANYGYT
j_call: TRBJ2-1; v_call: TRBV7-9; cdr3_aa: ASSFSDSEQF
j_call: TRBJ1-5; v_call: TRBV5-6; cdr3_aa: ASSPGPGPQH
j_call: TRBJ1-1; v_call: TRBV7-9; cdr3_aa: ASSQPQVGSEAF
j_call: TRBJ1-4; v_call: TRBV15; cdr3_aa: ATSILGQGQSEKLF
j_call: TRBJ1-1; v_call: TRBV7-2; cdr3_aa: ASSLEGDGNTEAF
j_call: TRBJ2-1; v_call: TRBV28; cdr3_aa: ASEGLAGGSYNEQF
j_call: TRBJ1-1; v_call: TRBV7-6; cdr3_aa: ASSLARGAEAF
j_call: TRBJ2-7; v_call: TRBV5-8; cdr3_aa: ASSLYFARFTYDEQY
j_call: TRBJ1-1; v_call: TRBV6-1; cdr3_aa: ASSVEGPNTEAF
j_call: TRBJ1-1; v_call: TRBV5-1; cdr3_aa: ASSLRFGWGTPYTEAF
j_call: TRBJ1-1; v_call: TRBV19; cdr3_aa: ASSTTVNTEAF
j_call: TRBJ2-2; v_call: TRBV4-2; cdr3_aa: ASSYPGLAGENTGELF
j_call: TRBJ1-3; v_call: TRBV19; cdr3_aa: ASLGVSGNTIY
j_call: TRBJ2-3; v_call: TRBV7-7; cdr3_aa: ASSLGEGRRPADTQY
j_call: TRBJ1-2; v_call: TRBV19; cdr3_aa: ASSTRGLGYGYT
j_call: TRBJ2-7; v_call: TRBV15; cdr3_aa: ATSRDKGQGREQY
j_call: TRBJ1-1; v_call: TRBV9; cdr3_aa: ASSADRMNTEAF
j_call: TRBJ1-5; v_call: TRBV18; cdr3_aa: ASSPEVSQPQH
j_call: TRBJ1-1; v_call: TRBV4-1; cdr3_aa: ASSAGGAEAF
j_call: TRBJ2-1; v_call: TRBV5-4; cdr3_aa: ASSIRDRYIYNEQF
j_call: TRBJ2-1; v_call: TRBV27; cdr3_aa: ASSPGQLPYNEQF
j_call: TRBJ1-2; v_call: TRBV14; cdr3_aa: ASSHTINRGYGYT
j_call: TRBJ1-2; v_call: TRBV10-3; cdr3_aa: AISTGQGYTNYGYT
j_call: TRBJ1-5; v_call: TRBV6-6; cdr3_aa: ASSSPAAYSNQPQH
j_call: TRBJ1-1; v_call: TRBV7-9; cdr3_aa: ASSLEGASNTEAF
j_call: TRBJ1-1; v_call: TRBV11-2; cdr3_aa: ASSPPGDAEAF
j_call: TRBJ2-7; v_call: TRBV13; cdr3_aa: ASSLGLAGLY
j_call: TRBJ1-2; v_call: TRBV19; cdr3_aa: ASSPGQLRSYGYT
j_call: TRBJ2-2; v_call: TRBV11-3; cdr3_aa: ASSWGGGSTGELF
j_call: TRBJ1-5; v_call: TRBV2; cdr3_aa: ASSRGLNQPQH
j_call: TRBJ2-7; v_call: TRBV25-1; cdr3_aa: ASSDPTSGSRNEQY
j_call: TRBJ1-1; v_call: TRBV19; cdr3_aa: ASRLTGETEAF
j_call: TRBJ2-1; v_call: TRBV6-1; cdr3_aa: ASSEVGHDYNEQF
j_call: TRBJ1-5; v_call: TRBV5-3; cdr3_aa: ARSLLELDQPQH
j_call: TRBJ2-3; v_call: TRBV15; cdr3_aa: ATSRDPLDAPSTDTQY
j_call: TRBJ2-4; v_call: TRBV7-2; cdr3_aa: ASSISSGVNIQY
j_call: TRBJ1-2; v_call: TRBV9; cdr3_aa: ASSARDREWGYT
j_call: TRBJ2-1; v_call: TRBV6-1; cdr3_aa: ASSKRGFGYNEQF
j_call: TRBJ1-3; v_call: TRBV5-1; cdr3_aa: ASSPTGGGSSGNTIY